This TCR beta chain was obtained from a study of cytomegalovirus exposure and HLA in healthy donors. The CDR3 contains 14 residues. Germline CDR1 is MDHEN and CDR2 is SYDVKM. Trimming took off 6 bases at V and 5 bases at J, with 14 bases between the two ends. The protocol was immunoSEQ multiplex PCR, while the TCRdb copy is restricted to in-frame clones and leaves out a portion. Of 55,000 to 65,000 clones listed, roughly 94% are singletons. This chain links TRBV28 with TRBJ1-5, with D hard to call. Sequencing was done on a sample of PBMCs. The sequence was collected from a woman under 30 in good health and CMV-seropositive. CDR3 sequence reads: CASSRVNPDQPQHF. CDR3 nucleotide sequence: TGTGCCAGCAGCCGAGTGAACCCGGATCAGCCCCAGCATTTT. Full variable domain (missing parts from reference TRBV28 and TRBJ1-5): DVKVTQSSRYLVKRTGEKVFLECVQDMDHENMFWYRQDPGLGLRLIYFSYDVKMKEKGDIPEGYSVSREKKERFSLILESASTNQTSMYLCASSRVNPDQPQHFGDGTRLSIL.